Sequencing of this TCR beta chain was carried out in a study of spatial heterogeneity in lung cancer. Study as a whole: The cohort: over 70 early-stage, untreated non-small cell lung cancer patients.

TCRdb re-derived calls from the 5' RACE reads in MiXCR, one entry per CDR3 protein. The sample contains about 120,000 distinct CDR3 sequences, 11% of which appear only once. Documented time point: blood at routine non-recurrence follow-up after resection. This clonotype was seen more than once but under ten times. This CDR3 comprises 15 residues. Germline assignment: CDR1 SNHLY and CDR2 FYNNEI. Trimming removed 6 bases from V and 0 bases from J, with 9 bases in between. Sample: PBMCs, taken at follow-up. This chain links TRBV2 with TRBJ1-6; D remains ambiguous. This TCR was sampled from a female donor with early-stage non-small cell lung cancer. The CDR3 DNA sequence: TGTGCCAGCAGACGTCTGAGCTCCTATAATTCACCCCTCCACTTT. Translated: CASRRLSSYNSPLHF.